These T cell receptor beta chains were read from a single sample in a study of PD-1 blockade in classical Hodgkin lymphoma. Repertoires were generated with immunoSEQ multiplex PCR, while TCRdb's copy carries only in-frame clones and drops some. Of approximately 30,000 clones listed, just over 90% were seen once; the top ten hold about 3.8%. Sequencing was performed on peripheral blood mononuclear cells (PBMCs). The origin of the receptors is a human donor with classical Hodgkin lymphoma. CDR3s include the opening cysteine and the closing phenylalanine or tryptophan. Fields, in order: clone size, V gene, J gene, D gene, CDR3 DNA, CDR3 protein. A D gene is named only where the DNA matches it firmly. The size of a clone is reported for some rows only, either as once, few or many, or as a class for expanded clones.

NA	TRBV27	TRBJ2-1	TRBD2	TGTGCCAGCAGTTTCGCTAGCGGGAGGGGCCCAGCCTACAATGAGCAGTTCTTC	CASSFASGRGPAYNEQFF
NA	TRBV15	TRBJ2-7	NA	TGTGCCACCAGCAGACGGCAGACCTACGAGCAGTACTTC	CATSRRQTYEQYF
NA	TRBV11-2	TRBJ2-3	NA	TGTGCCAGCAGCTTAGATTTCGCGACACCTAGCACAGATACGCAGTATTTT	CASSLDFATPSTDTQYF
NA	TRBV7-2	TRBJ2-7	NA	TGTGCCAGCAGCCAAAAGGTTGGGGGCGGGACCTACGAGCAGTACTTC	CASSQKVGGGTYEQYF
NA	TRBV28	TRBJ2-7	NA	TGTGCCAGCAGTTTCCCGGACAGCGGGTACGAGCAGTACTTC	CASSFPDSGYEQYF
NA	TRBV19	TRBJ2-3	NA	TGTGCCAGTAGTATAGAAGAAGTCGCAGATACGCAGTATTTT	CASSIEEVADTQYF
NA	TRBV18	TRBJ2-1	NA	TGTGCCAGCTCAAGATCCCTTGACCGAACGAGGTATGAGCAGTTCTTC	CASSRSLDRTRYEQFF
NA	TRBV5-6	TRBJ1-1	TRBD1	TGTGCCAGCAGCCAGGACAGGGGACGCCTGATCAACACTGAAGCTTTCTTT	CASSQDRGRLINTEAFF
NA	TRBV4-2	TRBJ2-7	TRBD1	TGTGCCAGCAGCCAACGGACAGGGGGCGCGCGGGGCTACGAGCAGTACTTC	CASSQRTGGARGYEQYF
NA	TRBV5-1	TRBJ2-7	NA	TGCGCCAGCAGCCCTACCCCCGGGAGCACCTACGAGCAGTACTTC	CASSPTPGSTYEQYF
NA	TRBV9	TRBJ2-1	TRBD2	TGTGCCAGCAGCGCCCGGGAGGGGTCCTACAATGAGCAGTTCTTC	CASSAREGSYNEQFF
NA	TRBV6-5	TRBJ1-3	NA	TGTGCCAGCAGTTACGGGCGAAGGTCTGGAAACACCATATATTTT	CASSYGRRSGNTIYF
once	TRBV6-5	TRBJ2-1	NA	TGTGCCAGCAGTTCGGCCCGGAGGCAGTTCTTC	CASSSARRQFF
NA	TRBV6-9	TRBJ2-2	TRBD1	TGTGCCCACTCCTATCCGGACAGGGGTAACACCGGGGAGCTGTTTTTT	CAHSYPDRGNTGELFF
NA	TRBV9	TRBJ2-1	NA	TGTGCCAGCAGCGTTAGGACTGCCTCCTACAATGAGCAGTTCTTC	CASSVRTASYNEQFF
NA	TRBV10-2	TRBJ2-5	TRBD2	TGCGCCAGCAGGGACCTAGCGGGAGTAACGGAGACCCAGTACTTC	CASRDLAGVTETQYF
NA	TRBV29-1	TRBJ2-3	NA	TGCGGTAAATGTCAGGGTGAGACAGATACGCAGTATTTT	CGKCQGETDTQYF